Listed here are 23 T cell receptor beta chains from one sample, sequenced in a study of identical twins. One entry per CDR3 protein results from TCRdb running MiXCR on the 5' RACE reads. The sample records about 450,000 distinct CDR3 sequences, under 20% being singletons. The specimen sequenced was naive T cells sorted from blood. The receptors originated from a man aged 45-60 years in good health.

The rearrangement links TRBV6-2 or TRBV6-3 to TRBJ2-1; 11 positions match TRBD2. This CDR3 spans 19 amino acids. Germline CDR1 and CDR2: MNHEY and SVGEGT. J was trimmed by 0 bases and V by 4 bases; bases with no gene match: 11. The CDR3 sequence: CASSWELAGALSSYNEQFF. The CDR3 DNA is TGTGCCAGCAGTTGGGAACTAGCGGGGGCCCTAAGCTCCTACAATGAGCAGTTCTTC.

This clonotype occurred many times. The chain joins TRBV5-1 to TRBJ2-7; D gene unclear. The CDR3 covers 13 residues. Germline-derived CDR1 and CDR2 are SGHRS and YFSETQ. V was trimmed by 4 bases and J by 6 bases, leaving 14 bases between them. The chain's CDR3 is CASSVAEVGEQYF. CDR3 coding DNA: TGCGCCAGCAGCGTGGCTGAAGTCGGCGAGCAGTACTTC.

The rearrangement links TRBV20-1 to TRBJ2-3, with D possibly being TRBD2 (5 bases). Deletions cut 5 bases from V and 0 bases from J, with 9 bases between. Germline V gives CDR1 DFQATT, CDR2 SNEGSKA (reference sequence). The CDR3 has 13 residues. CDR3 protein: CSAPLASTDTQYF. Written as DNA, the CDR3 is TGCAGTGCTCCCCTAGCTAGCACAGATACGCAGTATTTT.

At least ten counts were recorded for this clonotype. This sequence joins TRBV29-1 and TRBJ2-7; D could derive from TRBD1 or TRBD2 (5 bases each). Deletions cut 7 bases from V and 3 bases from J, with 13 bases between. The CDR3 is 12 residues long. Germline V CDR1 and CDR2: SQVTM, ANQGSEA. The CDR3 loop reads CSGQGEGYEQYF. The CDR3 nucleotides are TGCAGCGGGCAGGGAGAGGGCTACGAGCAGTACTTC.

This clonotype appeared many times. CDR3 amino acids: CSATLGIGYNEQFF. In nucleotides, the CDR3 is TGCAGTGCCACACTAGGAATAGGCTACAATGAGCAGTTCTTC. The chain combines TRBV20-1 with TRBJ2-1; TRBD2 is a possible D gene (5 bases). This CDR3 is 14 amino acids long. V dropped 6 bases and J dropped 3 bases, with 15 bases sitting between them. From germline, CDR1 is DFQATT and CDR2 SNEGSKA (reference sequence).

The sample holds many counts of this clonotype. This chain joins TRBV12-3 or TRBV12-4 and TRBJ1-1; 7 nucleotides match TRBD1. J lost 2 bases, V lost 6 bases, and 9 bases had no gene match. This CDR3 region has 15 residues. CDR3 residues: CASSQGGGGNTEAFF. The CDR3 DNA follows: TGTGCCAGCAGCCAGGGGGGAGGGGGCAACACTGAAGCTTTCTTT.

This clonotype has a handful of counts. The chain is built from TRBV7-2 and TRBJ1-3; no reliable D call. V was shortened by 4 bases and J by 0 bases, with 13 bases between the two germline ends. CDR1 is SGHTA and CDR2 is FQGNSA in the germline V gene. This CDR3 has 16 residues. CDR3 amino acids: CASSSAPPSSGNTIYF. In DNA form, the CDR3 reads TGTGCCAGCAGCTCAGCCCCGCCCTCCTCTGGAAACACCATATATTTT.

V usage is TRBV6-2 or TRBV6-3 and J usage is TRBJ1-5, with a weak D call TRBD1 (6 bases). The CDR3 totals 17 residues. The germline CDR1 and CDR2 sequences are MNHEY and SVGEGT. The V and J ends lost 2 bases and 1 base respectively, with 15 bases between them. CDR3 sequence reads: CASSYAIGGLSNQPQHF. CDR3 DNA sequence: TGTGCCAGCAGTTACGCAATCGGGGGGCTCAGCAATCAGCCCCAGCATTTT.

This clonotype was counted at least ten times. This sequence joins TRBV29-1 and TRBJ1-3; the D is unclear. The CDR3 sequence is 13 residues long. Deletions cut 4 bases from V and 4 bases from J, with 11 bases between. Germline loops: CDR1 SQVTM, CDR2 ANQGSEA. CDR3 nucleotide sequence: TGCAGCGTTGTCGTCCAGGAAGGAAACACCATATATTTT. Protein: CSVVVQEGNTIYF.

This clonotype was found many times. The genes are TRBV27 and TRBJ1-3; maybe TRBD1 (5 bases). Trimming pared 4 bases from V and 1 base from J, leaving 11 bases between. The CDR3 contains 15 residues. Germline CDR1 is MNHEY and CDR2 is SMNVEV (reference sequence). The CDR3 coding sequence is TGTGCCAGCAGTTCAGGGTTCGCGTCTGGAAACACCATATATTTT. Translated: CASSSGFASGNTIYF.

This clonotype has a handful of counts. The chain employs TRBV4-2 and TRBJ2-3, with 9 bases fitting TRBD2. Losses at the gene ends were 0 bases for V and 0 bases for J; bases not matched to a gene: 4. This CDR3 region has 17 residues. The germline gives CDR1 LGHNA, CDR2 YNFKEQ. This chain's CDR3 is CASSQEGAGGSTDTQYF. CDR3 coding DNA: TGTGCCAGCAGCCAAGAGGGAGCGGGAGGTAGCACAGATACGCAGTATTTT.

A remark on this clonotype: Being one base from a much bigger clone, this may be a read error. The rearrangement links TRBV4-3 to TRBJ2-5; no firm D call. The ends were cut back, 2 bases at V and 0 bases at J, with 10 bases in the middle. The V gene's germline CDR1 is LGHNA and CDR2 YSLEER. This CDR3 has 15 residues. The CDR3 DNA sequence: TGCGCCAGCAGCCAAAATTGGGGTTACCAAGAGACCCAGTACTTC. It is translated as CASSQNWGYQETQYF.

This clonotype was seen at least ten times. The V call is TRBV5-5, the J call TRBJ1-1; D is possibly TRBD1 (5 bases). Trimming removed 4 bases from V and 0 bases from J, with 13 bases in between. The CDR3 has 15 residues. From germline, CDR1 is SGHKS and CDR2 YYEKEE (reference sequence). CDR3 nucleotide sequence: TGTGCCAGCAGCCGGAGGCAGGGAATGAACACTGAAGCTTTCTTT. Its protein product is CASSRRQGMNTEAFF. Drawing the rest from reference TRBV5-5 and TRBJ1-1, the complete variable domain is DAGVTQSPTHLIKTRGQQVTLRCSPISGHKSVSWYQQVLGQGPQFIFQYYEKEERGRGNFPDRFSARQFPNYSSELNVNALLLGDSALYLCASSRRQGMNTEAFFGQGTRLTVV.

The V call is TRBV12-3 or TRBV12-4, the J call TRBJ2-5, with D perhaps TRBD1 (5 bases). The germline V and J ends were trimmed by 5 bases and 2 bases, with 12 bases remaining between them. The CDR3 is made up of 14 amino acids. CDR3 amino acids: CASSNDRNQETQYF. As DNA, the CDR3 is TGTGCCAGCAGTAACGACAGAAATCAAGAGACCCAGTACTTC.

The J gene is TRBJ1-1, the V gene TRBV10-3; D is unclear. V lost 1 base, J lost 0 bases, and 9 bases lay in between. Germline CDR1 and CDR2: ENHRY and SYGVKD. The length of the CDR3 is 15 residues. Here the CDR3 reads CAISELAGLNTEAFF. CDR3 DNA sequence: TGTGCCATCAGTGAGTTGGCAGGTTTGAACACTGAAGCTTTCTTT.

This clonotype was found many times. This CDR3 is CASRAPGQGEELFF. In nucleotides, the CDR3 is TGTGCCAGCAGGGCCCCGGGACAGGGGGAGGAGCTGTTTTTT. The V call is TRBV11-2, the J call TRBJ2-2, with TRBD1 matching 11 bases. The germline V gene has CDR1 SGHAT and CDR2 FQNNGV. V was clipped by 6 bases and J by 10 bases; unmatched bases: 7. CDR3 length equals 14 residues.

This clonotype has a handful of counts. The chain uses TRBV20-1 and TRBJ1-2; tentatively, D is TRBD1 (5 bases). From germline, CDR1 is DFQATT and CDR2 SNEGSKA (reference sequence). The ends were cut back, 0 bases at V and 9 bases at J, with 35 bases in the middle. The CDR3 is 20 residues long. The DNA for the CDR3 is TGCAGTGCTAGAGATCGCTCAGCCGCCCAGTCCGTGGGACGACGGTACAGCTACACCTTC. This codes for CSARDRSAAQSVGRRYSYTF.

The CDR3 protein is CAISETVTGSSYEQYF. The CDR3 DNA follows: TGTGCCATCAGTGAGACCGTAACAGGGAGCTCCTACGAGCAGTACTTC. The V and J genes are TRBV10-3 and TRBJ2-7, with D possibly matching TRBD1 (6 bases). Between the trimmed V and J ends, which lost 2 bases and 0 bases, there was a span of 14 bases. This CDR3 has 16 amino acids. Germline CDR1 ENHRY, CDR2 SYGVKD.

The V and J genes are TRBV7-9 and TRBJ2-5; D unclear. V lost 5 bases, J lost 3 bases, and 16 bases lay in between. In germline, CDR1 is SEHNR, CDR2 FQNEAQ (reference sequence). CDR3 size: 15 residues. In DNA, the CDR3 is TGTGCCAGCAGCCAAAGGGCGACCTCTAAAGAGACCCAGTACTTC. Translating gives CASSQRATSKETQYF.

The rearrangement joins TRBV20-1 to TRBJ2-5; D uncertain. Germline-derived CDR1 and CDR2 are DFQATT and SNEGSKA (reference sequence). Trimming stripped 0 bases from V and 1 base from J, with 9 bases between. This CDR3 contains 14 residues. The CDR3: CSAREVRSQETQYF. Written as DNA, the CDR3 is TGCAGTGCTAGAGAGGTCAGGAGCCAAGAGACCCAGTACTTC.

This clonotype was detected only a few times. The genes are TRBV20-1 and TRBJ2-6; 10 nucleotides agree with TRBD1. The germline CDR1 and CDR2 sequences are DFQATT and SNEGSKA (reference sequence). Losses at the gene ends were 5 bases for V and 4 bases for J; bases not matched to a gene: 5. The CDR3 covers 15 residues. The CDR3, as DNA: TGCAGTGCTCGCGACAGGGGGCGGGGGGCCAACGTCCTGACTTTC. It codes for CSARDRGRGANVLTF.

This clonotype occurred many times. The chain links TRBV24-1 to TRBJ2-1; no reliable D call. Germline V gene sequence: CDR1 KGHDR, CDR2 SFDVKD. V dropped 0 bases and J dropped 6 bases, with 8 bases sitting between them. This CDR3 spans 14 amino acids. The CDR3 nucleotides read TGTGCCACCAGTGATTTGGGGGTAGGCAATGAGCAGTTCTTC. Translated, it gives CATSDLGVGNEQFF.

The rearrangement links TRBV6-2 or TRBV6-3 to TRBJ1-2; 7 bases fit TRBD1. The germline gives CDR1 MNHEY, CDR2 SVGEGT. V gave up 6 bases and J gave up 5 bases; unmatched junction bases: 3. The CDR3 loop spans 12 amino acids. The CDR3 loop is CASRKTGYGYTF. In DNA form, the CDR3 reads TGTGCCAGCAGGAAGACAGGGTATGGCTACACCTTC.